This T cell receptor (beta chain) came from a study of blood T cell repertoires in COVID-19. The overall study: From T cells, B-cell-depleted T cells, or PBMCs came the material, which was cDNA or gDNA.

TCRdb's copy holds only in-frame clones and misses some; the assay was immunoSEQ multiplex PCR. The table shows 140,000 to 150,000 clones, with 75% to 90% occurring only once. The CDR3 loop spans 16 amino acids. V trimming: 5 bases; J trimming: 3 bases; junction bases outside the gene matches: 5. Germline V CDR1 and CDR2: LNHNV, YYDKDF (reference sequence). The sequenced sample was peripheral blood. V usage is TRBV15 and J usage is TRBJ2-1; 12 bases map to TRBD2. This clonotype was sampled from a man in his forties or fifties who had recovered from COVID-19. The CDR3 DNA follows: TGTGCCACCAGCTGGACTAGCGGGGCGATCTACAATGAGCAGTTCTTC. Translation: CATSWTSGAIYNEQFF.